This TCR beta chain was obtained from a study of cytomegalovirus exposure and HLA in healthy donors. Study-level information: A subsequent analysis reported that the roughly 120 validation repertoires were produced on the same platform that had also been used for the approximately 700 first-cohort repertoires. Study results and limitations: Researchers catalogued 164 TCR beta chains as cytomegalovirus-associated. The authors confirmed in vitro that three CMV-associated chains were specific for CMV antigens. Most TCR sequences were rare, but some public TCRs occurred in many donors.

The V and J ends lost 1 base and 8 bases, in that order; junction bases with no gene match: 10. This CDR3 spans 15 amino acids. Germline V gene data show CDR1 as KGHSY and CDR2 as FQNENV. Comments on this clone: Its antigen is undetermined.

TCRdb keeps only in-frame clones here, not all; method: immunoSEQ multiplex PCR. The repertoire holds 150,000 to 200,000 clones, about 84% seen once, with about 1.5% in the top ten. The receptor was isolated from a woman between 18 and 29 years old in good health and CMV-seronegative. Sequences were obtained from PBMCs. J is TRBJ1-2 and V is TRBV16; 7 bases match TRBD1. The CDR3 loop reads CASSQFLEGAIGYTF. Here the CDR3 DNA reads TGTGCCAGCAGCCAATTTTTAGAGGGGGCGATCGGCTACACCTTC.